This T cell receptor (beta chain) was profiled in a study of blood T cell repertoires in COVID-19. Study at large: Donors in the United States, Italy and Spain gave samples during acute or convalescent COVID-19. Sample material is recorded as cDNA or gDNA derived from T cells, B-cell-depleted T cells, or PBMCs.

Enrolled during active infection, Seattle patients were then followed longitudinally. In the original processing: Cell counts per sample came from amplifying reference gene primers. Here immunoSEQ multiplex PCR was the method, and the copy in TCRdb shows in-frame clones only, minus some. V, J and clone size derive from that table, while D and trimming were established from the DNA sequence. This repertoire shows some 520,000 clones, 89% found once; its top ten account for about 0.91%. CDR1 is SNHLY and CDR2 is FYNNEI in the germline V gene. J was trimmed by 5 bases and V by 0 bases; bases with no gene match: 8. The CDR3 runs 17 residues.

The source material was peripheral blood. This chain links TRBV2 with TRBJ2-2, with 8 bases fitting TRBD1. This TCR came from a man aged 18 to 30 with COVID-19, enrolled during active disease. The CDR3 spells CASSEAGPGGMTGELFF. As DNA, the CDR3 is TGTGCCAGCAGTGAAGCGGGGCCAGGGGGCATGACCGGGGAGCTGTTTTTT.